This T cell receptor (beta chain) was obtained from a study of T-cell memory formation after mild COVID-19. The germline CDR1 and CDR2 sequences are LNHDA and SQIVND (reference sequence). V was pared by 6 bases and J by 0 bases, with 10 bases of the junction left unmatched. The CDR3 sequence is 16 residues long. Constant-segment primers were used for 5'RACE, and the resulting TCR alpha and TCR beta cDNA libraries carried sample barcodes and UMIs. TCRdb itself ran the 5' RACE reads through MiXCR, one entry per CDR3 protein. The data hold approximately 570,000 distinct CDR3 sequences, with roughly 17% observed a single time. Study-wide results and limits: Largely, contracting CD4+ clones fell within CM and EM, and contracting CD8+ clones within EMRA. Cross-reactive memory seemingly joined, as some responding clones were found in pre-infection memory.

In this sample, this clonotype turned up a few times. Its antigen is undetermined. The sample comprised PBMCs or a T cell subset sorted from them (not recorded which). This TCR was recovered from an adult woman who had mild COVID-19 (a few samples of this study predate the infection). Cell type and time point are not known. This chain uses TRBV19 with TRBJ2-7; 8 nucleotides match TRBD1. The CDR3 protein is CASRPRGTGRSYEQYF. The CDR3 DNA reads TGTGCCAGTAGGCCGCGAGGGACAGGTCGCTCCTACGAGCAGTACTTC.